This T cell receptor beta chain was documented in a study of cytomegalovirus exposure and HLA in healthy donors. 13 Jbeta primers and 60 Vbeta primers were used for the PCR. Clones were sequenced by immunoSEQ multiplex PCR, and TCRdb holds only the in-frame ones, with some missing. The sample comprises about 110,000 clones, approximately 80% of which are singletons, and more than 0.7% rests with the top ten. V gave up 5 bases and J gave up 1 base, with 12 bases separating them. Germline CDR1 and CDR2: SGHRS and YFSETQ. This CDR3 comprises 14 residues. V gene TRBV5-1 combines with J gene TRBJ1-1, with D unresolved. The source of this sequence is a woman aged 30 to 39 in good health and CMV-seronegative. Material for sequencing was PBMCs. CDR3: CASRRSTPNTEAFF. The CDR3 bases are TGCGCCAGCAGGCGCTCAACTCCGAACACTGAAGCTTTCTTT.